This T cell receptor (beta chain) was sequenced in a study of blood T cell repertoires in COVID-19. Study-level background: The United States, Italy and Spain were the sources of the acute and convalescent COVID-19 samples. Sources were T cells, B-cell-depleted T cells, or PBMCs; the material itself was cDNA or gDNA.

Study processing details: Estimated nucleated cell counts came from reference gene primer amplification. Clones were sequenced by immunoSEQ multiplex PCR, and TCRdb holds only the in-frame ones, with some missing. From that table come the V and J calls and clone size; the DNA was used to work out D and trimming. The profile covers under 85,000 clones, with 60% to 85% appearing a single time and around 9.5% taken by the ten largest. V was pared by 5 bases and J by 6 bases, with 6 bases between. The CDR3 spans 11 residues. This clone was observed a single time. The origin of this receptor is a human donor in a cohort sampled during active COVID-19. What was sequenced was peripheral blood. V is TRBV12-3 or TRBV12-4 and J is TRBJ2-3; no definite D call. The CDR3 is CASSLFDTQYF. The CDR3 region has the DNA TGTGCCAGCAGTCTTTTCGATACGCAGTATTTT.